The clone carrying this T cell receptor (beta chain) was seen only a few times. No antigen is known for it. The CDR3 has 14 amino acids. The germline V and J ends were trimmed by 2 bases and 1 base, with 9 bases remaining between them. Germline V gene lookup returns CDR1 GTSNPN and CDR2 SVGIG (reference sequence). The data were taken from a study of shared clonotypes between healthy human individuals. Notes on the study in general: A limitation of the genetic and exposure-history diversity represented arose from few donors. What naive subsets generally showed was a larger estimated richness than memory subsets showed.

An even split of each subset's genomic DNA across several immunoSEQ plates was performed. Original analysis: In the immunoSEQ data, sequences were junction-only and lacked quality scores, so filtering differed. Generated by immunoSEQ multiplex PCR, the TCRdb table keeps only in-frame clones and is missing some. V and J calls and clone size follow that table, whereas D and trimming were derived from the DNA. The profile shows about 2.4 million clones, around 94% of them singletons. Sequencing used naive CD4+ T cells sorted from blood. The subset is: CD45RA+ positively selected. The gene calls are TRBV30 and TRBJ1-5; D is perhaps TRBD1 (5 bases). This TCR came from a man aged 18 to 35 in good health. Here the CDR3 reads CAWSSGHSNQPQHF. Written as DNA, the CDR3 is TGTGCCTGGAGTTCAGGGCACAGCAATCAGCCCCAGCATTTT.